Listed below are T cell receptor beta chains from one sample, sequenced in a study of blood T cell repertoires in COVID-19. Measured with immunoSEQ multiplex PCR; TCRdb has only the in-frame clones, and not every one. Counted here are approximately 250,000 clones, approximately 86% occurring once; the ten biggest clones make up approximately 9%. The sample taken for sequencing was peripheral blood. These receptors all stem from a man aged 35-49 years with active or convalescent COVID-19. Each CDR3 is given with its conserved first and last residue. A D gene is named only where the DNA matches it firmly. Rows may omit the clone size; those that give it use once, few, many or a size class.

j_call v_call d_call clone_size cdr3_nt cdr3_aa
TRBJ1-1 TRBV7-9 . . TGTGCCAGCAGCTCCCGCCGGAGGGACACTGAAGCTTTCTTT CASSSRRRDTEAFF
TRBJ2-5 TRBV19 TRBD1 once TGTGCCAGTAGTACCGGACAGGGGCAAGAGACCCAGTACTTC CASSTGQGQETQYF
TRBJ2-7 TRBV6-6 . . TGTGCCAGCAGTTACTCGATTAGGGGGTCCTACGAGCAGTACTTC CASSYSIRGSYEQYF
TRBJ2-3 TRBV7-6 TRBD1 . TGTGCCAGCAGCTTATACGTCGACAGGGAACTAGGTACGCAGTATTTT CASSLYVDRELGTQYF
TRBJ2-2 TRBV11-2 . . TGTGCCAGCAACCGAGGGGGGGTGAACACCGGGGAGCTGTTTTTT CASNRGGVNTGELFF
TRBJ1-1 TRBV21-1 . . TGTGCCAGCAGCAAGAGGCGCACTGAAGCTTTCTTT CASSKRRTEAFF
TRBJ1-4 TRBV5-1 . few TGCGCCAGCAGCTTGACAGGCGATAATGAAAAACTGTTTTTT CASSLTGDNEKLFF
TRBJ2-7 TRBV5-1 . . TGCGCCAGCAGCTTGGACAGACAGGGAGGCGAGCAGTACTTC CASSLDRQGGEQYF
TRBJ1-1 TRBV13 . . TGTGCCAGCAGCTTAGGCACCCTTCGGCCGGAGCTCCTTTCCACTGAAGCTTTCTTT CASSLGTLRPELLSTEAFF
TRBJ2-7 TRBV7-6 . . TGTGCCAGCAGCCGCGCTCCGGGTCTCTACGAGCAGTACTTC CASSRAPGLYEQYF
TRBJ2-5 TRBV9 TRBD2 . TGTGCCAGCAGTCGGACTAGCCAAGAGACCCAGTACTTC CASSRTSQETQYF
TRBJ2-2 TRBV7-6 TRBD2 . TGTGCCAGCAGCTGGGTGGCGGGGGGCACGAACACCGGGGAGCTGTTTTTT CASSWVAGGTNTGELFF
TRBJ2-1 TRBV18 TRBD2 . TGTGCCAGCTCACCAGTTAGCGCGGGAGTAAGCAATGAGCAGTTCTTC CASSPVSAGVSNEQFF
TRBJ1-1 TRBV6-5 . . TGTGCCAGCAGTTACCGTAAGAACACTGAAGCTTTCTTT CASSYRKNTEAFF
TRBJ1-3 TRBV30 . . TGTGCCTGGAGTCAAGGGGGCACCATATATTTT CAWSQGGTIYF
TRBJ1-2 TRBV4-1 . . TGCGCCAGCAGCCAAGGGGCAGCGGGAAATGGCTACACCTTC CASSQGAAGNGYTF
TRBJ1-1 TRBV30 . many TGTGCCTGGAGTGTAGCATGGCGGGGTGAAGCTTTCTTT CAWSVAWRGEAFF
TRBJ2-3 TRBV9 TRBD1 many TGTGCCAGCAGCTCTCTCCCCGGGACAGGGGGCGCCGATACGCAGTATTTT CASSSLPGTGGADTQYF
TRBJ1-3 TRBV20-1 . . TGCAGTGCTAACAGGTTAAACACCATATATTTT CSANRLNTIYF
TRBJ1-4 TRBV6-5 TRBD1 . TGTGCCAGCAGCCTCGGGACAGTTAATGAAAAACTGTTTTTT CASSLGTVNEKLFF
TRBJ2-1 TRBV11-1 . . TGTGCCAGCAGTCTAGGATGGACAGCGTTTGAGCAGTTCTTC CASSLGWTAFEQFF